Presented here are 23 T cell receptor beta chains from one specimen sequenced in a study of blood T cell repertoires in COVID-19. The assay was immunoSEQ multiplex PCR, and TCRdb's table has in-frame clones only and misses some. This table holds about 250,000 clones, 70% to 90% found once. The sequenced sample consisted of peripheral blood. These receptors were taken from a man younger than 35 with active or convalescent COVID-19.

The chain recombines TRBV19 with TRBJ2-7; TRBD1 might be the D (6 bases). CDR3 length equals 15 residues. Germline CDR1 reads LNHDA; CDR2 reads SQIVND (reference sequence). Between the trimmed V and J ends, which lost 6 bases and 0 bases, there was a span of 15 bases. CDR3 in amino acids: CASRNPGHLSYEQYF. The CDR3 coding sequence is TGTGCCAGTAGAAACCCGGGACACCTCTCCTACGAGCAGTACTTC.

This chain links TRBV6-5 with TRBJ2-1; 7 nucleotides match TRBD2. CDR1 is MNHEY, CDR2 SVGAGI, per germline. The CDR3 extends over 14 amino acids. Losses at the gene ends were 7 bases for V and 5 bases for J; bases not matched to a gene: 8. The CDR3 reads CASTIRRGDNEQFF. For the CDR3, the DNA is TGTGCCAGCACCATACGCCGGGGGGACAATGAGCAGTTCTTC.

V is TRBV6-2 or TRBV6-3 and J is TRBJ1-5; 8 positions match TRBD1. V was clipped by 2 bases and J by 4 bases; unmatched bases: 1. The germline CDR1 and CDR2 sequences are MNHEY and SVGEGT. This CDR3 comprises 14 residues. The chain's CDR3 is CASSYDRGNQPQHF. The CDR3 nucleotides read TGTGCCAGCAGTTACGACAGGGGAAATCAGCCCCAGCATTTT.

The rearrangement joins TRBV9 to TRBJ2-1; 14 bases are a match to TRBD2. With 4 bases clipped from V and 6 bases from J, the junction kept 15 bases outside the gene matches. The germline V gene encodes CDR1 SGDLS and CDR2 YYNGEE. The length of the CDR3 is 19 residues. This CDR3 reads CASSPRAGTSGRNANEQFF. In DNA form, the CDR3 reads TGTGCCAGCAGCCCAAGAGCCGGGACTAGCGGGAGAAACGCCAATGAGCAGTTCTTC.

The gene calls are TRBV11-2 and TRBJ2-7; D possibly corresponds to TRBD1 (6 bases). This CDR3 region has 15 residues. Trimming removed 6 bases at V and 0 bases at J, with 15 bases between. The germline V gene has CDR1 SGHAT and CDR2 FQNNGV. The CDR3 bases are TGTGCCAGCAGTTCTAGGGGGAAGAGCTCCTACGAGCAGTACTTC. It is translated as CASSSRGKSSYEQYF.

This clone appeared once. The CDR3 DNA sequence: TGCGCCAGCAGCCCCCGGACAGGGAATTCACCCCTCCACTTT. Translated: CASSPRTGNSPLHF. The V call is TRBV4-1, the J call TRBJ1-6, with 8 bases that match TRBD1. Germline V gene lookup returns CDR1 MGHRA and CDR2 YSYEKL. The V and J ends lost 4 bases and 7 bases, in that order; junction bases with no gene match: 3. The CDR3 spans 14 residues.

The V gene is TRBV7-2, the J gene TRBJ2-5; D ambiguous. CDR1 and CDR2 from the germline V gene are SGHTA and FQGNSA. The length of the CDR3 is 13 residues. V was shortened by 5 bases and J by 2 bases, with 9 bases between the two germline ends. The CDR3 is CASSKPSQETQYF. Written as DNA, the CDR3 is TGTGCCAGCAGCAAGCCCTCTCAAGAGACCCAGTACTTC. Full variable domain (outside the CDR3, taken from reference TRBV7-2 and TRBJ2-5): GAGVSQSPSNKVTEKGKDVELRCDPISGHTALYWYRQSLGQGLEFLIYFQGNSAPDKSGLPSDRFSAERTGGSVSTLTIQRTQQEDSAVYLCASSKPSQETQYFGPGTRLLVL.

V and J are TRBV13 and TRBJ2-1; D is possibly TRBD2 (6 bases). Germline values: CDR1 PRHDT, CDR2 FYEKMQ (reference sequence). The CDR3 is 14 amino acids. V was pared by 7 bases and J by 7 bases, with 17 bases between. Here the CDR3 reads CASIRRESRNEQFF. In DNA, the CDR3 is TGTGCCAGCATTCGTCGGGAGTCAAGGAATGAGCAGTTCTTC.

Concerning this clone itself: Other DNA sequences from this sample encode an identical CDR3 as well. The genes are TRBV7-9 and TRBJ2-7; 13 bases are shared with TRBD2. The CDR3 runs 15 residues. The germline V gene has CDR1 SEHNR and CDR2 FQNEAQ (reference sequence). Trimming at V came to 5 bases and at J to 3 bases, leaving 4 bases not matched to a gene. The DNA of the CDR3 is TGTGCCAGCAGCCCTCGGACTAGCGGGAGCTACGAGCAGTACTTC. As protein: CASSPRTSGSYEQYF. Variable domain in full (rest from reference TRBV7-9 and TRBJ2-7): DTGVSQNPRHKITKRGQNVTFRCDPISEHNRLYWYRQTLGQGPEFLTYFQNEAQLEKSRLLSDRFSAERPKGSFSTLEIQRTEQGDSAMYLCASSPRTSGSYEQYFGPGTRLTVT.

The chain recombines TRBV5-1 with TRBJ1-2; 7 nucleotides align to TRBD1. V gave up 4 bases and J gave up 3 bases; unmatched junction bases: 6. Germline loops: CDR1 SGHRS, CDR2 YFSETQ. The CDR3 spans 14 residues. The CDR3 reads CASSTSGGDYGYTF. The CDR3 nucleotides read TGCGCCAGCAGCACGTCAGGGGGAGACTATGGCTACACCTTC.

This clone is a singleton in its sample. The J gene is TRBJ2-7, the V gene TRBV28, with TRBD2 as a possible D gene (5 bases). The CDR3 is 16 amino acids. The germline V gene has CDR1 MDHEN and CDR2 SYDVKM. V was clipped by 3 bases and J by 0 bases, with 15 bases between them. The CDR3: CASSFSGQRSSYEQYF. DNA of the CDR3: TGTGCCAGCAGTTTTTCCGGCCAGCGGAGCTCCTACGAGCAGTACTTC.

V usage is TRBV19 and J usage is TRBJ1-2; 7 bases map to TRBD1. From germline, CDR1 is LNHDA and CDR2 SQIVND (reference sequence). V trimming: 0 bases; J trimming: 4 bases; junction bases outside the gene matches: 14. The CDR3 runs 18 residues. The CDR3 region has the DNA TGTGCCAGTAGTATAGATTCCCGTCGGACAGGCCCTTCCTATGGCTACACCTTC. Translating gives CASSIDSRRTGPSYGYTF.

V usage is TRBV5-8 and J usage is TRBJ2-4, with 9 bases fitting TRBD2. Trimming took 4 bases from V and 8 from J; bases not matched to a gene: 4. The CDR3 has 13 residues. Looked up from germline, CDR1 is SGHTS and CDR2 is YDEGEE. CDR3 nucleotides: TGTGCCAGCAGCCTTAGCGGGAGTCACATTCAGTACTTC. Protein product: CASSLSGSHIQYF.

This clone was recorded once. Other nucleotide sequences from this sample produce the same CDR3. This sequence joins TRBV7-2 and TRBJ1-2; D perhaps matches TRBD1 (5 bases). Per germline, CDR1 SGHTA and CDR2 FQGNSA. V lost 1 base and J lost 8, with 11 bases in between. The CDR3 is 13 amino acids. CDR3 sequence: CASSLVREDGYTF. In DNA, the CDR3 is TGTGCCAGCAGCTTAGTCAGGGAGGACGGCTACACCTTC.

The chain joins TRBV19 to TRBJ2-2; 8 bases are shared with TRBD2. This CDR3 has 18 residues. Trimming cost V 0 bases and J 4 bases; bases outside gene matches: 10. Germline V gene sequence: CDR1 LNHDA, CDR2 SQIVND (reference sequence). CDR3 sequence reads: CASSIDFSAGGVTGELFF. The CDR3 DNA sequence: TGTGCCAGTAGTATAGATTTTTCGGCGGGAGGCGTCACCGGGGAGCTGTTTTTT.

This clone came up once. Here the CDR3 DNA reads TGCGCCAGCAGCCAAGTCAGGGTGCAAGGAGAAACTGAAGCTTTCTTT. The encoded protein is CASSQVRVQGETEAFF. This chain connects TRBV4-1 to TRBJ1-1; D possibly corresponds to TRBD1 (5 bases). The CDR3 extends over 16 amino acids. The germline CDR1 and CDR2 sequences are MGHRA and YSYEKL. V was clipped by 1 base and J by 5 bases, with 17 bases between them.

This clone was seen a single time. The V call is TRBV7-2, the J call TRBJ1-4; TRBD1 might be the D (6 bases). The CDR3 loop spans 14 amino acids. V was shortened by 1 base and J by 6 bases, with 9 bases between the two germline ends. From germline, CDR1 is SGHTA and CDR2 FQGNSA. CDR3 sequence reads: CASSLDRAYEKLFF. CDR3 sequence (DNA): TGTGCCAGCAGCTTAGACAGGGCATATGAAAAACTGTTTTTT.

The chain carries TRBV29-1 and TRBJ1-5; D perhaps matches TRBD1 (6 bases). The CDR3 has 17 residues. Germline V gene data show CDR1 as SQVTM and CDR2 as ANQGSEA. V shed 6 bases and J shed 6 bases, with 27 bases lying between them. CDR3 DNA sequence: TGCAGCGTCCCCCCACCAGGCGGGGGGCTAAGGAGTCAGCCCCAGCATTTT. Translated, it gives CSVPPPGGGLRSQPQHF.

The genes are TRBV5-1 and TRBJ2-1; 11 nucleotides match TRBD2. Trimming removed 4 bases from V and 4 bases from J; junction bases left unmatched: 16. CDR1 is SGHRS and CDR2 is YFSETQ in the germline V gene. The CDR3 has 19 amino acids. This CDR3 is CASSQGTGMGLAAYNEQFF. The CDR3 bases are TGCGCCAGCAGCCAAGGGACAGGGATGGGACTAGCGGCTTACAATGAGCAGTTCTTC.

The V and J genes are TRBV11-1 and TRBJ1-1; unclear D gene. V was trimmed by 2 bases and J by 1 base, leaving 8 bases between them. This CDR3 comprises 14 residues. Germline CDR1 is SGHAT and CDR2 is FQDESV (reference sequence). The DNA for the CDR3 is TGTGCCAGCAGCTTATCCAGTCCGAACACTGAAGCTTTCTTT. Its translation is CASSLSSPNTEAFF.

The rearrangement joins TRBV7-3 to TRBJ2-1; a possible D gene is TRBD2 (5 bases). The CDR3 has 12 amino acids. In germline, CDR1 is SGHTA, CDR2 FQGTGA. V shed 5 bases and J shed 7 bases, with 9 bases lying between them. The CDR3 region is CASSIPGNEQFF. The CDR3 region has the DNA TGTGCCAGCAGCATCCCGGGGAATGAGCAGTTCTTC.

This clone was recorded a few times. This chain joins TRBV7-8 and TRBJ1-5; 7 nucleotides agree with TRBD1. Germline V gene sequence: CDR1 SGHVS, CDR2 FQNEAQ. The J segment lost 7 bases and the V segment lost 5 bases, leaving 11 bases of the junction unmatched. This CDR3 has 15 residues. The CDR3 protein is CASSRNDRVRQPQHF. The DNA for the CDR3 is TGTGCCAGCAGCCGAAACGACAGGGTAAGGCAGCCCCAGCATTTT.

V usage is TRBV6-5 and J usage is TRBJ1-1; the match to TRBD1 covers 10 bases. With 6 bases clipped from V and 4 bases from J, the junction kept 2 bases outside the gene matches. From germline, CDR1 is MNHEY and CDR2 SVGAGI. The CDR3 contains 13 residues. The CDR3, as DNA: TGTGCCAGCAGCCGGACAGGGGGCACTGAAGCTTTCTTT. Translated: CASSRTGGTEAFF.